Below, 19 T cell receptor beta chains from the same sample are listed, as sequenced in a study of blood T cell repertoires in COVID-19. Produced via immunoSEQ multiplex PCR; TCRdb's table is partial and in-frame only. The profile shows 250,000 to 300,000 clones, roughly 90% of them singletons. Material for sequencing was peripheral blood. The receptors shown here come from a woman aged 25 to 39 with COVID-19, enrolled during active disease.

This sequence joins TRBV12-3 or TRBV12-4 and TRBJ1-1, with a possible D match to TRBD1 (5 bases). The CDR3 is 13 amino acids. Trimming took 4 bases from V and 4 from J, leaving 10 bases between them. The CDR3 nucleotides read TGTGCCAGCAGTTCGGGGGAGTCCACTGAAGCTTTCTTT. Amino acids: CASSSGESTEAFF.

The V gene is TRBV5-1, the J gene TRBJ2-2, with 8 bases matching TRBD1. J lost 7 bases, V lost 5 bases, and 10 bases had no gene match. In germline, CDR1 is SGHRS, CDR2 YFSETQ. The CDR3 loop spans 15 amino acids. The CDR3 here is CASREVMGTGGELFF. CDR3 nucleotide sequence: TGCGCCAGCAGGGAAGTTATGGGGACAGGCGGGGAGCTGTTTTTT.

The V gene is TRBV28, the J gene TRBJ1-1, with a weak D call TRBD1 (5 bases). With 1 base removed from V and 1 base from J, the gap between germline ends came to 16 bases. CDR3 length: 17 residues. Germline CDR1 and CDR2: MDHEN and SYDVKM. The CDR3 DNA follows: TGTGCCAGCAGTTTATTCCCGGGCAGGGAAGAGAACACTGAAGCTTTCTTT. Amino acids: CASSLFPGREENTEAFF.

The chain joins TRBV30 to TRBJ1-1; D is perhaps TRBD1 (5 bases). The V end lost 2 bases, the J end lost 11 bases, and 15 bases lay between the germline ends. Germline values: CDR1 GTSNPN, CDR2 SVGIG (reference sequence). The CDR3 has 12 residues. The CDR3 coding sequence is TGTGCCTGGAGTCCCAGGGCGACGAACGCTTTCTTT. It translates to CAWSPRATNAFF.

The J gene is TRBJ2-1, the V gene TRBV5-1, with D possibly TRBD2 on 7 matching bases. The CDR3 has 15 amino acids. V lost 4 bases, J lost 5 bases, and 16 bases lay in between. In germline, CDR1 is SGHRS, CDR2 YFSETQ. This CDR3 reads CASSPRTRGNNEQFF. CDR3 sequence (DNA): TGCGCCAGCAGCCCAAGGACTAGGGGGAACAATGAGCAGTTCTTC.

The rearrangement links TRBV2 to TRBJ2-7; no reliable D call. With 5 bases removed from V and 6 bases from J, the gap between germline ends came to 8 bases. The CDR3 has 11 amino acids. CDR1 is SNHLY and CDR2 is FYNNEI in the germline V gene. The DNA of the CDR3 is TGTGCCAGCAGTCGGTCACCCGAGCAGTACTTC. Its protein product is CASSRSPEQYF. The variable domain in full, with the rest retrieved from reference TRBV2 and TRBJ2-7, is EPEVTQTPSHQVTQMGQEVILRCVPISNHLYFYWYRQILGQKVEFLVSFYNNEISEKSEIFDDQFSVERPDGSNFTLKIRSTKLEDSAMYFCASSRSPEQYFGPGTRLTVT.

The chain is built from TRBV6-5 and TRBJ2-7; a weak D match, TRBD2 (5 bases). V gave up 2 bases and J gave up 3 bases, with 14 bases separating them. This CDR3 has 15 residues. Germline V CDR1 and CDR2: MNHEY, SVGAGI. CDR3 sequence: CASSYEAEPYYEQYF. In nucleotides, the CDR3 is TGTGCCAGCAGTTACGAAGCGGAGCCGTACTACGAGCAGTACTTC.

The genes are TRBV4-1 and TRBJ2-1; TRBD2 aligns across 10 bases. The CDR3 loop spans 14 amino acids. The trim removed 2 bases at V and 5 bases at J, leaving 0 bases unmatched. From germline, CDR1 is MGHRA and CDR2 YSYEKL. The CDR3 sequence: CASSQTSGNNEQFF. Written as DNA, the CDR3 is TGCGCCAGCAGCCAAACTAGCGGGAACAATGAGCAGTTCTTC.

DNA of the CDR3: TGCGCCAGCAGCTTGACAGGGGGTCCCCCAGATACGCAGTATTTT. Translated: CASSLTGGPPDTQYF. V usage is TRBV5-1 and J usage is TRBJ2-3, with 8 bases that match TRBD1. The CDR3 length is 15 residues. CDR1 and CDR2 (germline): SGHRS, YFSETQ. V was clipped by 1 base and J by 4 bases; unmatched bases: 5.

The chain carries TRBV29-1 and TRBJ2-1; perhaps TRBD1 as D (6 bases). The CDR3 spans 11 residues. Germline values: CDR1 SQVTM, CDR2 ANQGSEA. V lost 5 bases and J 9 bases, leaving 11 bases between the germline ends. The CDR3 sequence: CSVTQGFEQFF. CDR3 nucleotides: TGCAGCGTTACGCAGGGGTTTGAGCAGTTCTTC.

The chain links TRBV5-5 to TRBJ2-1; a weak D match, TRBD2 (5 bases). The length of the CDR3 is 15 residues. V lost 4 bases, J lost 8 bases, and 19 bases lay in between. The V gene's germline CDR1 is SGHKS and CDR2 YYEKEE (reference sequence). The CDR3 sequence: CASSLEARREDEQFF. The CDR3 nucleotides are TGTGCCAGCAGCCTAGAGGCCCGTCGGGAAGATGAGCAGTTCTTC.

As DNA, the CDR3 is TGTGCCAGCAGCCTTGCGGGACTAGCGGGAGGATACGAGCAGTACTTC. Amino acids: CASSLAGLAGGYEQYF. This chain joins TRBV4-2 and TRBJ2-7; TRBD2 aligns across 15 bases. Germline assignment: CDR1 LGHNA and CDR2 YNFKEQ. There are 16 residues in the CDR3. V shed 4 bases, J shed 4 bases, and the junction held 5 bases outside the gene matches.

V and J are TRBV7-2 and TRBJ2-5, with 9 positions matching TRBD2. The junction had 8 bases not matched to a gene; V was cut back by 1 base and J by 5 bases. Germline V gene lookup returns CDR1 SGHTA and CDR2 FQGNSA. The CDR3 consists of 16 residues. As DNA, the CDR3 is TGTGCCAGCAGCTTAGGGACTAGCGTTGAGGTGGAGACCCAGTACTTC. Translated: CASSLGTSVEVETQYF.

The chain recombines TRBV6-5 with TRBJ2-2; 11 nucleotides agree with TRBD2. Germline V gives CDR1 MNHEY, CDR2 SVGAGI. The junction had 2 bases not matched to a gene; V was cut back by 0 bases and J by 5 bases. The CDR3 extends over 16 amino acids. In nucleotides, the CDR3 is TGTGCCAGCAGTTACTCTACTAGCGGGAGTACCGGGGAGCTGTTTTTT. Translation: CASSYSTSGSTGELFF.

CDR3 protein: CASSVEGQGNEQFF. DNA for the CDR3: TGTGCCAGCAGCGTAGAGGGACAGGGGAATGAGCAGTTCTTC. The rearrangement uses TRBV9 and TRBJ2-1; TRBD1 agrees at 10 bases. The germline gives CDR1 SGDLS, CDR2 YYNGEE. CDR3 size: 14 residues. J was trimmed by 7 bases and V by 0 bases; bases with no gene match: 1. The whole variable domain, remainder taken from reference TRBV9 and TRBJ2-1, is DSGVTQTPKHLITATGQRVTLRCSPRSGDLSVYWYQQSLDQGLQFLIQYYNGEERAKGNILERFSAQQFPDLHSELNLSSLELGDSALYFCASSVEGQGNEQFFGPGTRLTVL.

As DNA, the CDR3 is TGTGCCTGGACCGGGACTAGCGGCTTCCAAGAGACCCAGTACTTC. Protein product: CAWTGTSGFQETQYF. The genes are TRBV30 and TRBJ2-5; 11 bases are shared with TRBD2. After removal of 4 bases from V and 1 base from J, the junction contained 5 bases not matched to a gene. The CDR3 is 15 amino acids. The V gene's germline CDR1 is GTSNPN and CDR2 SVGIG (reference sequence).

The chain is built from TRBV19 and TRBJ1-1, with unresolved D. The germline V and J ends were trimmed by 5 bases and 4 bases, with 17 bases remaining between them. The length of the CDR3 is 15 residues. The V gene's germline CDR1 is LNHDA and CDR2 SQIVND (reference sequence). The CDR3 reads CASSAQVRRATEAFF. CDR3 DNA sequence: TGTGCCAGTAGTGCCCAGGTGAGGAGGGCCACTGAAGCTTTCTTT. The variable domain in full, with the rest retrieved from reference TRBV19 and TRBJ1-1, is DGGITQSPKYLFRKEGQNVTLSCEQNLNHDAMYWYRQDPGQGLRLIYYSQIVNDFQKGDIAEGYSVSREKKESFPLTVTSAQKNPTAFYLCASSAQVRRATEAFFGQGTRLTVV.

This clone was counted between two and nine times. V usage is TRBV19 and J usage is TRBJ1-2, with D possibly TRBD1 on 5 matching bases. This CDR3 is built from 17 residues. Germline loops: CDR1 LNHDA, CDR2 SQIVND (reference sequence). The ends were cut back, 0 bases at V and 0 bases at J, with 14 bases in the middle. Here the CDR3 DNA reads TGTGCCAGTAGTATAGACAGGGCCTCTCTGACTAACTATGGCTACACCTTC. As protein: CASSIDRASLTNYGYTF.

The chain uses TRBV4-1 and TRBJ2-7; 7 bases map to TRBD2. Germline CDR1 reads MGHRA; CDR2 reads YSYEKL. V shed 1 base and J 0 bases; nucleotides not matched to a gene: 3. The CDR3 contains 15 residues. This chain's CDR3 is CASSQGAGSSYEQYF. DNA for the CDR3: TGCGCCAGCAGCCAAGGAGCGGGAAGCTCCTACGAGCAGTACTTC.